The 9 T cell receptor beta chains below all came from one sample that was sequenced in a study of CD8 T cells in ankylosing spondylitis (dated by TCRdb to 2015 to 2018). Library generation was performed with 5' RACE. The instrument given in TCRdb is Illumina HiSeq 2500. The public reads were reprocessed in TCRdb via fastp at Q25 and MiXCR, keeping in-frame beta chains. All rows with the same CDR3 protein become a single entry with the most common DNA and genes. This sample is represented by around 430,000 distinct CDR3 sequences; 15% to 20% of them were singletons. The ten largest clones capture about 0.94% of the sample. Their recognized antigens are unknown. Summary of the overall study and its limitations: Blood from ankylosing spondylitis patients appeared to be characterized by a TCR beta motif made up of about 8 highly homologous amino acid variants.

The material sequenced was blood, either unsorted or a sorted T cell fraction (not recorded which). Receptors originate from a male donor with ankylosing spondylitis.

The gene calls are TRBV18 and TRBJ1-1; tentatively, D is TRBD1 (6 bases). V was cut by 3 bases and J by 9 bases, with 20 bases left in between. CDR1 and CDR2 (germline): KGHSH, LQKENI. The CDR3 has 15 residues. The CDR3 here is CASSPRIGGAPKAFF. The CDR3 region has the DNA TGTGCCAGCTCACCTCGCATTGGGGGGGCCCCTAAAGCTTTCTTT.

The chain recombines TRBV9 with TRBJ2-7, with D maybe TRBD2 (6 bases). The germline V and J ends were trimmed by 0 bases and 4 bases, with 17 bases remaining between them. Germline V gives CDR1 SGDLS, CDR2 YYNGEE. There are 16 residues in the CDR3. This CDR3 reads CASSVDFGEVQYEQYF. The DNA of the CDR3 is TGTGCCAGCAGCGTAGATTTTGGGGAGGTACAGTACGAGCAGTACTTC.

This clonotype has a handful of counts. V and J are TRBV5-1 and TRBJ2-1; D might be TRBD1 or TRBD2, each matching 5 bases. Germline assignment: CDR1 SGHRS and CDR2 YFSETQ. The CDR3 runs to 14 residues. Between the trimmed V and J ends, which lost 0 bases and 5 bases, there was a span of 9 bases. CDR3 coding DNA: TGCGCCAGCAGCTTGGCGGGGACGAACAATGAGCAGTTCTTC. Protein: CASSLAGTNNEQFF.

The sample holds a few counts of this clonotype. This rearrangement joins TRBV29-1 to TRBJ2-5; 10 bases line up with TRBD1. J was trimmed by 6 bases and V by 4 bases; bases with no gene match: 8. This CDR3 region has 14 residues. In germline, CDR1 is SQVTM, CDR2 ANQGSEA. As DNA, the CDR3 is TGCAGCGTTGGGGAGACAGGGGGCAGGCAGACCCAGTACTTC. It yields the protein CSVGETGGRQTQYF.

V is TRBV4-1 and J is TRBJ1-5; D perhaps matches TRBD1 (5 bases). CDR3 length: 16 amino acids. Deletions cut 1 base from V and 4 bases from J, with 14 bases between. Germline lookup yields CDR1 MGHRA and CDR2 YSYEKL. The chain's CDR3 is CASSQGETDLNQPQHF. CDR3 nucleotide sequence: TGCGCCAGCAGCCAAGGCGAGACAGACTTAAATCAGCCCCAGCATTTT.

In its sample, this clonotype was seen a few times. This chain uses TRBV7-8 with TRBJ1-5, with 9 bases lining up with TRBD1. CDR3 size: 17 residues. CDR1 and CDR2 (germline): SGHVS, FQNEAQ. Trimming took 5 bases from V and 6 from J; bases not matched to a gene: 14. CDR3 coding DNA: TGTGCCAGCAGCCCGAACTACCGGACAGGGGACGGTCAGCCCCAGCATTTT. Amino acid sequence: CASSPNYRTGDGQPQHF.

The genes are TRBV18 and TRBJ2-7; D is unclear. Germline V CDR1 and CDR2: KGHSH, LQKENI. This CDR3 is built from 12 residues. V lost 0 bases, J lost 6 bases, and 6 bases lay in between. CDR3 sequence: CASSPPTLEQYF. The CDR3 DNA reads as TGTGCCAGCTCACCACCCACCCTCGAGCAGTACTTC.

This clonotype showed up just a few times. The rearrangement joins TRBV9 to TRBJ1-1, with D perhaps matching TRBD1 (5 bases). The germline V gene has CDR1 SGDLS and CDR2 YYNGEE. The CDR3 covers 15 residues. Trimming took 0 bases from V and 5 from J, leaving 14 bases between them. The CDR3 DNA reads TGTGCCAGCAGCGTAGGTCCAGGGCCAGGGACTGAAGCTTTCTTT. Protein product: CASSVGPGPGTEAFF.

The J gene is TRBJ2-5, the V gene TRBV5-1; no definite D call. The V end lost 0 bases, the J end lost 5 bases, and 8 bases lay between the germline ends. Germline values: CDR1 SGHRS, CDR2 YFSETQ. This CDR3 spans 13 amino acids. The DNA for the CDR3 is TGCGCCAGCAGCTTGGACGTGTGGGAGACCCAGTACTTC. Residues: CASSLDVWETQYF. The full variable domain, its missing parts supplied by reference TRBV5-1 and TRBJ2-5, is KAGVTQTPRYLIKTRGQQVTLSCSPISGHRSVSWYQQTPGQGLQFLFEYFSETQRNKGNFPGRFSGRQFSNSRSEMNVSTLELGDSALYLCASSLDVWETQYFGPGTRLLVL.